A selection of T cell receptor beta chains follows, all from one sample in a study of T cell responses to AZD1222 COVID-19 vaccine. The method was immunoSEQ multiplex PCR; TCRdb's version includes in-frame clones alone and lacks a portion of them. The repertoire holds about 54,000 clones, with about 85% as singletons. The starting material was peripheral blood, obtained on day 0 of AZD1222 vaccination. The source is an adult in good health. Both conserved end residues are part of each CDR3. Each record gives: J gene, V gene, clone size, D gene, CDR3 protein, CDR3 DNA. A D gene is named only where the DNA matches it firmly. Only some rows state a clone size, as once, few, many or a class for expanded clones.

>TRBJ2-3|TRBV6-1|-|-
CASSEFGIGVDTQYF
TGTGCCAGCAGTGAGTTCGGGATCGGAGTAGATACGCAGTATTTT
>TRBJ1-5|TRBV2|-|-
CASSPGRDQPQHF
TGTGCCAGCAGTCCGGGCCGAGATCAGCCCCAGCATTTT
>TRBJ1-2|TRBV10-3|-|-
CAISDQGRTLNYGYTF
TGTGCCATCAGTGACCAAGGGAGGACTCTTAACTATGGCTACACCTTC
>TRBJ1-1|TRBV15|-|-
CATSRGRTEAFF
TGTGCCACCAGCAGAGGACGTACTGAAGCTTTCTTT
>TRBJ2-7|TRBV4-2|-|TRBD1
CASSQERTGSPYEQYF
TGTGCCAGCAGCCAAGAGAGGACAGGGAGCCCCTACGAGCAGTACTTC
>TRBJ1-1|TRBV28|-|TRBD1
CASSPPGQGKAEAFF
TGTGCCAGCAGTCCACCCGGACAGGGAAAAGCTGAAGCTTTCTTT
>TRBJ2-5|TRBV30|once|TRBD2
CAWTRLAGGQETQYF
TGTGCCTGGACCAGACTAGCGGGGGGTCAAGAGACCCAGTACTTC
>TRBJ2-5|TRBV5-1|-|-
CASSPLGGPPAETQYF
TGCGCCAGCAGCCCTCTTGGAGGGCCCCCGGCCGAGACCCAGTACTTC
>TRBJ1-1|TRBV9|-|TRBD1
CASSARDRSNTEAFF
TGTGCCAGCAGCGCCCGGGACAGATCGAACACTGAAGCTTTCTTT
>TRBJ2-3|TRBV4-3|-|-
CASSQDRGASDTQYF
TGCGCCAGCAGCCAAGATAGGGGGGCCTCAGATACGCAGTATTTT
>TRBJ1-1|TRBV5-8|-|-
CASSQGAIMNTEAFF
TGTGCCAGCAGTCAGGGCGCTATTATGAACACTGAAGCTTTCTTT
>TRBJ1-4|TRBV2|-|TRBD1
CASSQHHDRATNEKLFF
TGTGCCAGCAGTCAACACCACGACAGGGCAACTAATGAAAAACTGTTTTTT
>TRBJ2-3|TRBV7-8|-|-
CASSHGDTQYF
TGTGCCAGCAGCCACGGAGATACGCAGTATTTT
>TRBJ2-1|TRBV10-3|-|TRBD1
CAISTGTGAYNEQFF
TGTGCCATCAGTACCGGGACAGGGGCCTACAATGAGCAGTTCTTC
>TRBJ2-2|TRBV5-6|-|TRBD2
CASSLGGGAYTGELFF
TGTGCCAGCAGCTTGGGGGGAGGGGCCTACACCGGGGAGCTGTTTTTT
>TRBJ1-1|TRBV18|-|TRBD1
CASSQDRGRLMAFF
TGTGCCAGCTCACAGGACAGGGGGCGATTAATGGCTTTCTTT
>TRBJ1-1|TRBV5-6|-|-
CASSSEDRGTEAFF
TGTGCCAGCAGCTCCGAGGATAGGGGGACTGAAGCTTTCTTT
>TRBJ2-3|TRBV5-4|-|-
CASIGAAGTTDTQYF
TGTGCCAGCATAGGAGCGGCGGGAACCACAGATACGCAGTATTTT
>TRBJ1-5|TRBV4-1|-|TRBD1
CASSQEGQGANQPQHF
TGCGCCAGCAGCCAAGAAGGACAGGGGGCAAATCAGCCCCAGCATTTT
>TRBJ2-7|TRBV6-5|-|TRBD1
CASKPGQGAYEQYF
TGTGCCAGCAAACCGGGACAGGGGGCCTACGAGCAGTACTTC
>TRBJ2-1|TRBV19|-|-
CASSMGMREQFF
TGTGCCAGTAGTATGGGGATGAGGGAGCAGTTCTTC
>TRBJ1-6|TRBV4-2|-|-
CASSQAELVNSPLHF
TGTGCCAGCAGCCAAGCTGAACTTGTTAATTCACCCCTCCACTTT
>TRBJ2-3|TRBV11-3|-|-
CASSLGGHSTDTQYF
TGTGCCAGCAGCTTAGGGGGTCATAGCACAGATACGCAGTATTTT
>TRBJ2-6|TRBV29-1|-|-
CSVPNANVLTF
TGCAGCGTTCCAAACGCCAACGTCCTGACTTTC
>TRBJ1-1|TRBV6-5|-|TRBD1
CASSYQGQGATEAFF
TGTGCCAGCAGTTACCAGGGGCAGGGGGCCACTGAAGCTTTCTTT
>TRBJ2-6|TRBV5-6|-|-
CASSLTVSGANVLTF
TGTGCCAGCAGCTTAACGGTCTCTGGGGCCAACGTCCTGACTTTC
>TRBJ1-6|TRBV5-1|-|-
CASSLGGQADSPLHF
TGCGCCAGCAGCTTGGGGGGGCAGGCCGATTCACCCCTCCACTTT
>TRBJ1-1|TRBV9|-|-
CASSVAGKGNTEAFF
TGTGCCAGCAGCGTAGCGGGTAAAGGAAACACTGAAGCTTTCTTT
>TRBJ2-1|TRBV6-5|-|-
CASSYFGRVAEQFF
TGTGCCAGCAGTTACTTTGGCAGGGTGGCTGAGCAGTTCTTC
>TRBJ2-2|TRBV19|-|-
CASSIFANTGELFF
TGTGCCAGTAGTATATTTGCGAACACCGGGGAGCTGTTTTTT
>TRBJ1-5|TRBV2|-|-
CASKGPNQPQHF
TGTGCCAGCAAAGGGCCGAATCAGCCCCAGCATTTT
>TRBJ1-1|TRBV19|once|-
CASKDYDGAVDTEAFF
TGTGCCAGTAAGGACTATGATGGGGCGGTGGACACTGAAGCTTTCTTT
>TRBJ2-2|TRBV3-1/TRBV3-2|-|-
CASSQVAGELFF
TGTGCCAGCAGCCAGGTCGCCGGGGAGCTGTTTTTT
>TRBJ2-7|TRBV6-1|-|TRBD1
CASSEAGQGIWEQYF
TGTGCCAGCAGTGAAGCGGGACAGGGGATCTGGGAGCAGTACTTC
>TRBJ2-2|TRBV23-1|-|TRBD2
CASSQWGEGTRINTGELFF
TGCGCCAGCAGTCAATGGGGGGAGGGTACTCGGATCAACACCGGGGAGCTGTTTTTT
>TRBJ2-1|TRBV5-1|-|TRBD2
CASSLVVRGGNNEQFF
TGCGCCAGCAGCTTGGTCGTCCGGGGGGGCAACAATGAGCAGTTCTTC
>TRBJ1-5|TRBV7-2|-|-
CASSFFGQPQHF
TGTGCCAGCAGCTTTTTCGGGCAGCCCCAGCATTTT
>TRBJ1-1|TRBV3-1/TRBV3-2|-|-
CASSLRVGTEAFF
TGTGCCAGCAGCTTACGGGTGGGAACTGAAGCTTTCTTT
>TRBJ2-2|TRBV7-8|once|-
CASSSQERGELFF
TGTGCCAGCAGCTCCCAGGAGCGCGGGGAGCTGTTTTTT
>TRBJ1-1|TRBV2|-|-
CASGISEAFF
TGTGCCAGCGGGATTTCTGAAGCTTTCTTT
>TRBJ1-2|TRBV6-5|-|-
CASSPRVGYGYTF
TGTGCCAGCAGTCCCAGGGTTGGCTATGGCTACACCTTC
>TRBJ2-3|TRBV5-1|-|TRBD1
CASRVGGRDTQYF
TGCGCCAGCAGGGTAGGGGGCCGAGATACGCAGTATTTT
>TRBJ1-2|TRBV28|-|-
CASLGGANGYTF
TGTGCCAGCCTGGGGGGGGCCAATGGCTACACCTTC
>TRBJ2-2|TRBV2|-|-
CASSGKAGRLFF
TGTGCCAGCAGTGGTAAGGCCGGGAGGCTGTTTTTT
>TRBJ2-5|TRBV5-1|-|-
CASSDQETQYF
TGCGCCAGCAGCGACCAAGAGACCCAGTACTTC